These 3 T cell receptor beta chains were all obtained from the same sample, sequenced in a study of spatial heterogeneity in lung cancer. Time point of the sample: sample taken at primary tumor resection. TCRdb reprocessed the 5' RACE reads with MiXCR, giving one entry per CDR3 protein. This table holds 55,000 to 70,000 distinct CDR3 sequences, under 7.5% found once. Source: PBMCs, taken at surgery. These receptors were taken from a female donor with early-stage non-small cell lung cancer.

This clonotype has a handful of counts. This chain connects TRBV6-1 to TRBJ1-6; 7 bases fit TRBD1. CDR3 size: 13 residues. The V gene's germline CDR1 is MNHNS and CDR2 SASEGT. The J segment lost 11 bases and the V segment lost 5 bases, leaving 6 bases of the junction unmatched. The CDR3 sequence is CASSRQGWTPLHF. In DNA form, the CDR3 reads TGTGCCAGCAGTCGACAGGGCTGGACACCCCTCCACTTT.

The sample holds a few counts of this clonotype. J is TRBJ2-2 and V is TRBV30; D tentatively reads TRBD1 or TRBD2 (6 bases each). This CDR3 is built from 14 residues. CDR1 is GTSNPN, CDR2 SVGIG, per germline (reference sequence). Trimming took off 7 bases at V and 2 bases at J, with 14 bases between the two ends. The CDR3: CASRGGLNTGELFF. CDR3 coding DNA: TGTGCCTCGAGAGGGGGGTTAAACACCGGGGAGCTGTTTTTT.

A few counts support this clonotype. This chain links TRBV20-1 with TRBJ1-2; no firm D call. CDR3 length: 13 residues. Germline V gives CDR1 DFQATT, CDR2 SNEGSKA (reference sequence). Trimming took 0 bases from V and 6 from J, leaving 11 bases between them. The DNA for the CDR3 is TGCAGTGCTAGAGAGGCGGGCACTGATGGCTACACCTTC. It specifies CSAREAGTDGYTF.